This T cell receptor (beta chain) is from a study of T cells in narcolepsy. General study points: Same-patient CSF and blood CD4+ T cell clonotypes included HCRT-specific and TRIB2-specific autoreactive ones.

The table came from immunoSEQ multiplex PCR; TCRdb's copy has only in-frame clones and leaves some out. Of roughly 35,000 clones in the sample, approximately 80% were seen once. The germline CDR1 and CDR2 sequences are SGHAT and FQNNGV. CDR3 length: 18 amino acids. The trim removed 5 bases at V and 5 bases at J, leaving 20 bases unmatched. Points on this clone: The antigen remains unidentified.

The V call is TRBV11-2, the J call TRBJ2-5; 7 bases agree with TRBD2. This sequence originates from a human donor in good health. The sequenced sample was memory (CD45RA-) CD4+ T cells from blood. CDR3 residues: CASSPARRGEGFRETQYF. CDR3 bases: TGTGCCAGCAGCCCCGCCCGGCGTGGGGAGGGGTTTCGGGAGACCCAGTACTTC.